The 28 T cell receptor beta chains presented below share a single source sample, sequenced in a study of cytomegalovirus exposure and HLA in healthy donors. With 60 Vbeta and 13 Jbeta primers, the PCR was carried out. Sequencing used immunoSEQ multiplex PCR; TCRdb keeps in-frame clones, though not all of them. This table holds approximately 140,000 clones, around four fifths found once. The sample consisted of PBMCs. Receptor source: a woman aged 35 to 49 in good health and CMV-seropositive.

The rearrangement uses TRBV5-1 and TRBJ1-5; 10 bases agree with TRBD1. Unmatched junction bases numbered 2, after V lost 0 bases and J lost 5 bases. The V gene's germline CDR1 is SGHRS and CDR2 YFSETQ. This CDR3 region has 15 residues. The CDR3 DNA is TGCGCCAGCAGCTTGGTAGGACAGGGGGATCAGCCCCAGCATTTT. This codes for CASSLVGQGDQPQHF. The entire variable domain, with the rest obtained from reference TRBV5-1 and TRBJ1-5, is as follows: KAGVTQTPRYLIKTRGQQVTLSCSPISGHRSVSWYQQTPGQGLQFLFEYFSETQRNKGNFPGRFSGRQFSNSRSEMNVSTLELGDSALYLCASSLVGQGDQPQHFGDGTRLSIL.

This chain links TRBV6-1 with TRBJ2-5; TRBD2 might be the D (6 bases). The V gene's germline CDR1 is MNHNS and CDR2 SASEGT. This CDR3 is 14 amino acids long. Trimming stripped 6 bases from V and 7 bases from J, with 18 bases between. The CDR3 DNA is TGTGCCAGCAGGGAGGGACGGGACTTTTCGACCCAGTACTTC. It codes for CASREGRDFSTQYF.

The chain is built from TRBV2 and TRBJ1-2, with a tentative D call TRBD1 (5 bases). Trimming removed 6 bases from V and 3 bases from J, with 17 bases in between. The CDR3 length is 15 residues. Germline V gene data show CDR1 as SNHLY and CDR2 as FYNNEI. In DNA, the CDR3 is TGTGCCAGCAGAAGGGGTTTTGGCTGGGACTATGGCTACACCTTC. Translation gives CASRRGFGWDYGYTF. The full variable domain, its missing parts supplied by reference TRBV2 and TRBJ1-2, is EPEVTQTPSHQVTQMGQEVILRCVPISNHLYFYWYRQILGQKVEFLVSFYNNEISEKSEIFDDQFSVERPDGSNFTLKIRSTKLEDSAMYFCASRRGFGWDYGYTFGSGTRLTVV.

This clone has only one observation. The chain links TRBV6-1 to TRBJ1-4, with D unresolved. V lost 3 bases and J lost 4, with 6 bases in between. The CDR3 loop spans 13 amino acids. From germline, CDR1 is MNHNS and CDR2 SASEGT. The CDR3 protein is CASSDVFNEKLFF. CDR3 sequence (DNA): TGTGCCAGCAGTGACGTGTTTAATGAAAAACTGTTTTTT.

The DNA of the CDR3 is TGTGCCACCAGAAACCGAGCGGAGGGATCGGCTTTCTTT. Its translation: CATRNRAEGSAFF. The gene calls are TRBV6-1 and TRBJ1-1, with unresolved D. V was cut by 10 bases and J by 11 bases, with 23 bases left in between. Germline V gene data show CDR1 as MNHNS and CDR2 as SASEGT. The CDR3 loop spans 13 amino acids.

This clone was seen a few times. This chain links TRBV15 with TRBJ2-1, with D possibly being TRBD1 (6 bases). This CDR3 contains 13 residues. V shed 5 bases and J shed 6 bases, with 11 bases lying between them. Germline-derived CDR1 and CDR2 are LNHNV and YYDKDF (reference sequence). In nucleotides, the CDR3 is TGTGCCACCAGCCCAGGGGTTGCCAATGAGCAGTTCTTC. Its translation: CATSPGVANEQFF.

The chain joins TRBV9 to TRBJ1-6, with TRBD1 identical over 10 bases. The trim removed 3 bases at V and 7 bases at J, leaving 4 bases unmatched. This CDR3 contains 15 residues. CDR1 is SGDLS and CDR2 is YYNGEE in the germline V gene. This CDR3 reads CASSARQGANSPLHF. The CDR3, as DNA: TGTGCCAGCAGCGCGCGACAGGGGGCGAATTCACCCCTCCACTTT. Looking up the rest from reference TRBV9 and TRBJ1-6 gives the full variable domain: DSGVTQTPKHLITATGQRVTLRCSPRSGDLSVYWYQQSLDQGLQFLIQYYNGEERAKGNILERFSAQQFPDLHSELNLSSLELGDSALYFCASSARQGANSPLHFGNGTRLTVT.

This clone was observed a single time. The V call is TRBV5-4, the J call TRBJ2-3, with TRBD2 identical over 12 bases. The CDR3 is made up of 16 amino acids. CDR1 and CDR2 (germline): SGHNT, YYREEE (reference sequence). After removal of 3 bases from V and 5 bases from J, the junction contained 7 bases not matched to a gene. CDR3 nucleotide sequence: TGTGCCAGCAGCTCCCCCGGGACTAGCGGGCTAGATACGCAGTATTTT. It specifies CASSSPGTSGLDTQYF.

V gene TRBV9 combines with J gene TRBJ2-7; 7 positions agree with TRBD1. Germline V gives CDR1 SGDLS, CDR2 YYNGEE. This CDR3 comprises 16 residues. V shed 3 bases and J 7 bases; nucleotides not matched to a gene: 16. The CDR3 DNA reads as TGTGCCAGCAGCGCCCTGGACAGGTCTGCATTTCGAGAGCAGTACTTC. This sequence encodes CASSALDRSAFREQYF. Looking up the rest from reference TRBV9 and TRBJ2-7 gives the full variable domain: DSGVTQTPKHLITATGQRVTLRCSPRSGDLSVYWYQQSLDQGLQFLIQYYNGEERAKGNILERFSAQQFPDLHSELNLSSLELGDSALYFCASSALDRSAFREQYFGPGTRLTVT.

This chain joins TRBV5-8 and TRBJ1-5; 9 nucleotides agree with TRBD1. The CDR3 sequence is 14 residues long. Germline trimming cut 4 bases from V and 6 bases from J; bases unmatched to any gene: 5. CDR1 is SGHTS and CDR2 is YDEGEE in the germline V gene. The CDR3 nucleotides are TGTGCCAGCAGCAAAACAGGGGGCCCTCAGCCCCAGCATTTT. It encodes CASSKTGGPQPQHF.

V gene TRBV9 combines with J gene TRBJ2-3; D is unresolved. CDR1 is SGDLS, CDR2 YYNGEE, per germline. Trimming pared 4 bases from V and 4 bases from J, leaving 4 bases between. This CDR3 contains 11 residues. The CDR3 is CASSTADTQYF. The CDR3 DNA reads as TGTGCCAGCAGCACGGCAGATACGCAGTATTTT.

Concerning this clone: Compared with germline, one end of the junction differs, possibly owing to a read error. The V call is TRBV2, the J call TRBJ1-2; the match to TRBD1 covers 8 bases. The CDR3 consists of 10 residues. Germline V gene data show CDR1 as SNHLY and CDR2 as FYNNEI. In DNA form, the CDR3 reads TGTGCCAGCAGTGAAAGGGACAGGAGCTTC. This sequence encodes CASSERDRSF.

The chain employs TRBV27 and TRBJ1-1, with 8 bases matching TRBD1. The germline V gene encodes CDR1 MNHEY and CDR2 SMNVEV (reference sequence). The junction had 5 bases not matched to a gene; V was cut back by 5 bases and J by 3 bases. The CDR3 is 14 amino acids. The CDR3 is CASSAGGLDTEAFF. The CDR3, as DNA: TGTGCCAGCAGTGCAGGGGGCCTCGACACTGAAGCTTTCTTT.

The chain combines TRBV5-1 with TRBJ1-1; no definite D call. Germline V gene data show CDR1 as SGHRS and CDR2 as YFSETQ. V was trimmed by 0 bases and J by 5 bases, leaving 2 bases between them. The CDR3 totals 11 residues. CDR3 in DNA: TGCGCCAGCAGCTTGGTAACTGAAGCTTTCTTT. Encoded protein: CASSLVTEAFF.

The chain uses TRBV10-1 and TRBJ2-1, with 8 bases that match TRBD2. The CDR3 is made up of 15 amino acids. Per germline, CDR1 WNHNN and CDR2 SYGVQD (reference sequence). Unmatched junction bases numbered 4, after V lost 1 base and J lost 5 bases. This CDR3 is CASSELREDHNEQFF. In DNA form, the CDR3 reads TGCGCCAGCAGTGAGTTGCGGGAGGATCACAATGAGCAGTTCTTC.

This clone came up once. This chain connects TRBV6-6 to TRBJ2-7, with 9 bases lining up with TRBD1. Trimming cost V 2 bases and J 2 bases; bases outside gene matches: 4. The CDR3 is 15 amino acids. Germline CDR1 MNHNY, CDR2 SVGAGI (reference sequence). This chain's CDR3 is CASSYGDRVTYEQYF. The CDR3 nucleotides read TGTGCCAGCAGTTACGGGGACAGGGTAACCTACGAGCAGTACTTC.

This chain connects TRBV10-3 to TRBJ1-4; 9 positions agree with TRBD1. Germline V lookup: CDR1 ENHRY, CDR2 SYGVKD. The trim removed 2 bases at V and 0 bases at J, leaving 7 bases unmatched. CDR3 length equals 18 residues. CDR3 protein: CAISEGTGGWATNEKLFF. The CDR3 DNA sequence: TGTGCCATCAGTGAGGGAACAGGGGGCTGGGCAACTAATGAAAAACTGTTTTTT.

This clone was recorded once. The chain carries TRBV7-8 and TRBJ1-5; tentative D call: TRBD1 (6 bases). Trimming removed 5 bases from V and 5 bases from J, with 16 bases in between. The CDR3 spans 15 residues. In germline, CDR1 is SGHVS, CDR2 FQNEAQ. CDR3 coding DNA: TGTGCCAGCAGCCCTACCGGGACATTTGATCAGCCCCAGCATTTT. Translation gives CASSPTGTFDQPQHF.

The rearrangement links TRBV5-4 to TRBJ1-2; 7 bases agree with TRBD1. CDR3 size: 15 residues. Trimming cost V 4 bases and J 2 bases; bases outside gene matches: 8. Looked up from germline, CDR1 is SGHNT and CDR2 is YYREEE (reference sequence). CDR3 protein: CASSPTLGQNYGYTF. CDR3 coding DNA: TGTGCCAGCAGCCCAACGCTGGGACAGAACTATGGCTACACCTTC. Full variable domain (rest looked up from reference TRBV5-4 and TRBJ1-2): ETGVTQSPTHLIKTRGQQVTLRCSSQSGHNTVSWYQQALGQGPQFIFQYYREEENGRGNFPPRFSGLQFPNYSSELNVNALELDDSALYLCASSPTLGQNYGYTFGSGTRLTVV.

This clone occurred once. This chain uses TRBV4-3 with TRBJ2-1; unclear D gene. CDR3 size: 14 residues. CDR1 and CDR2 (germline): LGHNA, YSLEER. Trimming removed 1 base from V and 10 bases from J, with 14 bases in between. DNA of the CDR3: TGCGCCAGCAGCCAAGGGGTCGAAATGCGGGAGCAGTTCTTC. Amino acid sequence: CASSQGVEMREQFF.

The rearrangement uses TRBV2 and TRBJ1-1; no clear D gene. CDR1 and CDR2 (germline): SNHLY, FYNNEI. Trimming removed 0 bases from V and 4 bases from J, with 6 bases in between. The CDR3 consists of 13 residues. The CDR3 coding sequence is TGTGCCAGCAGTGAAGCAACAGCCACTGAAGCTTTCTTT. It specifies CASSEATATEAFF. The full variable domain, completed using reference TRBV2 and TRBJ1-1, is EPEVTQTPSHQVTQMGQEVILRCVPISNHLYFYWYRQILGQKVEFLVSFYNNEISEKSEIFDDQFSVERPDGSNFTLKIRSTKLEDSAMYFCASSEATATEAFFGQGTRLTVV.

A few counts support this clone. This chain joins TRBV29-1 and TRBJ2-1, with 7 bases identical to TRBD1. The CDR3 is 12 amino acids. Trimming took 7 bases from V and 8 from J; bases not matched to a gene: 8. Germline lookup yields CDR1 SQVTM and CDR2 ANQGSEA. The CDR3 reads CSAGTERYEQFF. CDR3 DNA sequence: TGCAGCGCTGGGACAGAGAGGTATGAGCAGTTCTTC.

Here the CDR3 reads CASKGQTSTDTQYF. For the CDR3, the DNA is TGCGCCAGCAAGGGACAGACTAGCACAGATACGCAGTATTTT. This rearrangement joins TRBV5-1 to TRBJ2-3; 7 bases map to TRBD1. This CDR3 is 14 amino acids long. V dropped 6 bases and J dropped 0; count of bases not matched to a gene: 4. Germline V CDR1 and CDR2: SGHRS, YFSETQ.

This clone was seen only once. The chain has TRBV28 and TRBJ2-7, with D tentatively TRBD2 (5 bases). The CDR3 is 13 residues long. The germline V gene has CDR1 MDHEN and CDR2 SYDVKM. Between the trimmed V and J ends, which lost 3 bases and 2 bases, there was a span of 8 bases. The CDR3 loop reads CASSFSSPYEQYF. CDR3 sequence (DNA): TGTGCCAGCAGTTTTTCTAGCCCCTACGAGCAGTACTTC.

This clone was detected only once. V gene TRBV6-5 combines with J gene TRBJ2-7; 13 nucleotides line up with TRBD2. V dropped 6 bases and J dropped 4; count of bases not matched to a gene: 6. CDR3 length: 15 residues. Looked up from germline, CDR1 is MNHEY and CDR2 is SVGAGI. CDR3 residues: CASRESTSGGYEQYF. The CDR3 DNA sequence: TGTGCCAGCAGAGAGTCGACTAGCGGGGGGTACGAGCAGTACTTC.

A remark on this clone: One end of the junction varies from germline; a read error may be responsible. CDR3 region: CSSSLGGGDEQYF. For the CDR3, the DNA is TGTTCCAGCAGCTTAGGGGGGGGCGACGAGCAGTACTTC. The J gene is TRBJ2-7, the V gene TRBV7-9; perhaps TRBD2 as D (7 bases). Germline values: CDR1 SEHNR, CDR2 FQNEAQ (reference sequence). This CDR3 has 13 amino acids.

The chain couples TRBV27 to TRBJ2-1; no reliable D call. Germline assignment: CDR1 MNHEY and CDR2 SMNVEV (reference sequence). V was shortened by 2 bases and J by 5 bases, with 13 bases between the two germline ends. The CDR3 extends over 15 amino acids. The chain's CDR3 is CASSLGLQNNNEQFF. The CDR3 nucleotides are TGTGCCAGCAGTTTAGGTTTACAGAACAACAATGAGCAGTTCTTC.

The chain is built from TRBV28 and TRBJ2-1, with TRBD2 matching over 8 bases. Per the germline V gene, CDR1 is MDHEN and CDR2 is SYDVKM. J gave up 3 bases and V 5 bases, and 6 bases lay outside the gene matches. There are 15 residues in the CDR3. CDR3 sequence: CASSQETSVYNEQFF. In DNA form, the CDR3 reads TGTGCCAGCAGTCAAGAGACTAGCGTCTACAATGAGCAGTTCTTC.